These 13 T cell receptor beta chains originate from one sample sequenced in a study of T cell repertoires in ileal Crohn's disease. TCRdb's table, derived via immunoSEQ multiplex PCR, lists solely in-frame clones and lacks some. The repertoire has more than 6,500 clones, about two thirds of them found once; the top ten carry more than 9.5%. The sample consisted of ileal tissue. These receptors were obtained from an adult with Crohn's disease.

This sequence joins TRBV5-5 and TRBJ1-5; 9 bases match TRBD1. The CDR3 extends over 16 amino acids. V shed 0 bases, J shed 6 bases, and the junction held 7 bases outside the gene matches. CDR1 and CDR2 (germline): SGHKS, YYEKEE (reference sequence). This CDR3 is CASSLVGGTGTQPQHF. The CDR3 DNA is TGTGCCAGCAGCTTGGTCGGGGGGACAGGGACTCAGCCCCAGCATTTT.

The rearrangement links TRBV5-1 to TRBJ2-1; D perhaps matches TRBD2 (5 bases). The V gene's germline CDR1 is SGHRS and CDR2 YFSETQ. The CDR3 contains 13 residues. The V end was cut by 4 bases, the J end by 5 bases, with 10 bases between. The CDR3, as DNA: TGCGCCAGCAGCCTCGGGGTCAACAATGAGCAGTTCTTC. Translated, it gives CASSLGVNNEQFF.

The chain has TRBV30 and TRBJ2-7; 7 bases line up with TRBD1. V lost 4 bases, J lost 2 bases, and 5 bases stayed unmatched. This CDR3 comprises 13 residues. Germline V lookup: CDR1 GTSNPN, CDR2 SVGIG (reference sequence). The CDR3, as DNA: TGTGCCTGGAATGAGGGGACAGCCTACGAGCAGTACTTC. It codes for CAWNEGTAYEQYF.

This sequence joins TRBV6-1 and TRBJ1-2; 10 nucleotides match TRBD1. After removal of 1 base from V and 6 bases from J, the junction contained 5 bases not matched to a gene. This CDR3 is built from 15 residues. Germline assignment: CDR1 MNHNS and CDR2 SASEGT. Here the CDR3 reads CASSEGQGAWNGYTF. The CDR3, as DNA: TGTGCCAGCAGTGAAGGACAGGGGGCCTGGAATGGCTACACCTTC.

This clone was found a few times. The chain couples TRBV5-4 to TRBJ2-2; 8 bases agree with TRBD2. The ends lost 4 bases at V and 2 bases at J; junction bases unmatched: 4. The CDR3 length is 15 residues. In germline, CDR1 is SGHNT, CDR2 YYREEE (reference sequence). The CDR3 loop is CASSLSGKNTGELFF. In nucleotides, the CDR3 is TGTGCCAGCAGCCTTAGCGGGAAAAACACCGGGGAGCTGTTTTTT.

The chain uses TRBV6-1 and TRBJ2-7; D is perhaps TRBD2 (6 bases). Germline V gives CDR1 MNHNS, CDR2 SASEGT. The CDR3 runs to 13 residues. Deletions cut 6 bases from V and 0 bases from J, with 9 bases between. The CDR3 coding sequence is TGTGCCAGCAGGGTGACTAGCTCCTACGAGCAGTACTTC. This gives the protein CASRVTSSYEQYF.

CDR3 loop: CASSSISNQPQHF. The CDR3 DNA sequence: TGTGCCAGCAGTTCTATTAGCAATCAGCCCCAGCATTTT. The chain is built from TRBV7-9 and TRBJ1-5; no firm D call. Germline assignment: CDR1 SEHNR and CDR2 FQNEAQ (reference sequence). Trimming removed 6 bases from V and 0 bases from J, with 6 bases in between. This CDR3 comprises 13 residues.

CDR3 nucleotide sequence: TGTGCCAGCAGTCCCCGAGACAGTCCAGGACCCGGGGAGCTGTTTTTT. Protein sequence: CASSPRDSPGPGELFF. This chain connects TRBV11-3 to TRBJ2-2; a possible D gene is TRBD1 (5 bases). CDR3 length equals 16 residues. CDR1 and CDR2 from the germline V gene are SGHNT and YENEEA. The V gene lost 6 bases and the J gene lost 6 bases, with 20 bases spanning the gap.

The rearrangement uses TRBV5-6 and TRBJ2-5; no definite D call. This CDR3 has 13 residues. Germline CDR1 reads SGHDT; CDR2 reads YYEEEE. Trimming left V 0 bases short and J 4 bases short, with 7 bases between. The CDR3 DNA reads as TGTGCCAGCAGCTTGGCCTGGAGAGAGACCCAGTACTTC. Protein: CASSLAWRETQYF.

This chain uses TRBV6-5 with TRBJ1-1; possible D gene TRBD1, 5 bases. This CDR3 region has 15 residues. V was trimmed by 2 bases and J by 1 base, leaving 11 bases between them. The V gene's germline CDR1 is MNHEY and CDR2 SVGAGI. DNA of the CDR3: TGTGCCAGCAGTTACCCAGGGCTAGGGAACACTGAAGCTTTCTTT. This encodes CASSYPGLGNTEAFF.

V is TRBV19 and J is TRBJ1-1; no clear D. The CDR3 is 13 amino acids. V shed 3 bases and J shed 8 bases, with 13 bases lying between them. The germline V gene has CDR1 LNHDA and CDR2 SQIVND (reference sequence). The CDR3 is CASSIAGKQEAFF. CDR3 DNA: TGTGCCAGTAGTATCGCGGGAAAACAGGAAGCTTTCTTT.

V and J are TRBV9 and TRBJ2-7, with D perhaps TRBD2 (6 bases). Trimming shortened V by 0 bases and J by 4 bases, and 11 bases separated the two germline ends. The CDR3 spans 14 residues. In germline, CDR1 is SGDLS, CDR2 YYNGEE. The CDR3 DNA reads TGTGCCAGCAGCGTAGGGCCTGGAGGGTACGAGCAGTACTTC. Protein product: CASSVGPGGYEQYF.

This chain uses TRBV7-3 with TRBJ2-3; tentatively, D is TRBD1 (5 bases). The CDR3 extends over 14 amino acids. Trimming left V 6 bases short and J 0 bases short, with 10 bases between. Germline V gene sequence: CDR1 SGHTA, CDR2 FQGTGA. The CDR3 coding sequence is TGTGCCAGCAGGCAGACAGCAAGCACAGATACGCAGTATTTT. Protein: CASRQTASTDTQYF.